The 22 T cell receptor beta chains presented below share a single source sample, sequenced in a study of T cell responses to AZD1222 COVID-19 vaccine. Here immunoSEQ multiplex PCR was the method, and the copy in TCRdb shows in-frame clones only, minus some. This table has approximately 50,000 clones, approximately 80% appearing once. Sequencing was performed on peripheral blood, taken on day 0 of AZD1222 vaccination. These receptor sequences come from an adult in good health.

Only one count was recorded for this clone. V gene TRBV18 combines with J gene TRBJ2-2, with 8 bases that match TRBD1. CDR1 KGHSH and CDR2 LQKENI come from the germline V gene. The CDR3 extends over 15 amino acids. V was pared by 4 bases and J by 4 bases, with 5 bases of the junction left unmatched. The CDR3 protein is CASSRRQGSTGELFF. CDR3 DNA: TGTGCCAGCTCACGACGACAGGGGAGCACCGGGGAGCTGTTTTTT.

The rearrangement joins TRBV6-6 to TRBJ2-2; unclear D gene. Looked up from germline, CDR1 is MNHNY and CDR2 is SVGAGI (reference sequence). The CDR3 covers 15 residues. Trimming left V 6 bases short and J 3 bases short, with 14 bases between. The CDR3 DNA follows: TGTGCCAGCAGCCTAGGCCACACGTACACCGGGGAGCTGTTTTTT. Protein product: CASSLGHTYTGELFF.

The chain combines TRBV3-1 (or the pseudogene TRBV3-2) with TRBJ2-7; 11 positions agree with TRBD1. This CDR3 spans 14 amino acids. CDR1 is LGHDT, CDR2 YNNKEL, per germline (reference sequence). Trimming cost V 4 bases and J 6 bases; bases outside gene matches: 5. As DNA, the CDR3 is TGTGCCAGCAGCCGTGGACAGGGGGCGATCGAGCAGTACGTC. It codes for CASSRGQGAIEQYV.

V is TRBV7-3 and J is TRBJ2-3; no firm D call. The CDR3 extends over 15 amino acids. Trimming cost V 1 base and J 6 bases, with 14 bases left between them. Looked up from germline, CDR1 is SGHTA and CDR2 is FQGTGA. The CDR3: CASSLNAETPDTQYF. The CDR3 DNA sequence: TGTGCCAGCAGCTTAAACGCGGAAACCCCCGATACGCAGTATTTT.

V and J are TRBV6-2 or TRBV6-3 and TRBJ2-2, with no clear D. The CDR3 sequence is 15 residues long. V lost 0 bases and J lost 0, with 5 bases in between. Per germline, CDR1 MNHEY and CDR2 SVGEGT. The CDR3 DNA reads as TGTGCCAGCAGTTACTCCAGGCCGAACACCGGGGAGCTGTTTTTT. This gives the protein CASSYSRPNTGELFF.

This rearrangement joins TRBV28 to TRBJ1-2, with 7 bases lining up with TRBD1. V gave up 6 bases and J gave up 8 bases; unmatched junction bases: 12. The CDR3 loop spans 14 amino acids. CDR1 is MDHEN and CDR2 is SYDVKM in the germline V gene. This CDR3 is CASSQGQTPSGYTF. CDR3 in DNA: TGTGCCAGCAGCCAGGGACAGACACCTTCCGGCTACACCTTC.

The CDR3 DNA sequence: TGTGCCATCAGTGAGTCTGATAGAATCGGAATGAACACTGAAGCTTTCTTT. It encodes CAISESDRIGMNTEAFF. The chain uses TRBV10-3 and TRBJ1-1, with unresolved D. Trimming took off 0 bases at V and 0 bases at J, with 14 bases between the two ends. The CDR3 has 17 residues. Germline V gene lookup returns CDR1 ENHRY and CDR2 SYGVKD.

This rearrangement joins TRBV11-3 to TRBJ1-5, with a possible D match to TRBD1 (5 bases). Germline-derived CDR1 and CDR2 are SGHNT and YENEEA. This CDR3 region has 16 residues. The V end was cut by 1 base, the J end by 3 bases, with 13 bases between. The CDR3 spells CASSLVIWGINQPQHF. The DNA of the CDR3 is TGTGCCAGCAGCTTAGTGATTTGGGGGATCAATCAGCCCCAGCATTTT.

The V call is TRBV5-4, the J call TRBJ1-2; TRBD1 matches 9 bases. The CDR3 is made up of 16 amino acids. Germline values: CDR1 SGHNT, CDR2 YYREEE (reference sequence). V lost 3 bases and J lost 2; bases outside the gene matches: 8. The DNA for the CDR3 is TGTGCCAGCAGCTCCTGGACAGGGGAAAAAAACTATGGCTACACCTTC. This codes for CASSSWTGEKNYGYTF.

The rearrangement links TRBV7-9 to TRBJ1-3, with no clear D. The CDR3 is made up of 14 amino acids. Germline assignment: CDR1 SEHNR and CDR2 FQNEAQ (reference sequence). Between the trimmed V and J ends, which lost 2 bases and 0 bases, there was a span of 5 bases. CDR3 residues: CASSLYGSGNTIYF. The CDR3 region has the DNA TGTGCCAGCAGCTTATACGGCTCTGGAAACACCATATATTTT.

CDR3 in DNA: TGTGCCAGCAGTGTGGCGGCTACCTCCTACAATGAGCAGTTCTTC. Encoded protein: CASSVAATSYNEQFF. The rearrangement links TRBV9 to TRBJ2-1; D not certain. CDR1 and CDR2 (germline): SGDLS, YYNGEE. The CDR3 is 15 amino acids. Trimming shortened V by 5 bases and J by 0 bases, and 12 bases separated the two germline ends. The full variable domain, completed using reference TRBV9 and TRBJ2-1, is DSGVTQTPKHLITATGQRVTLRCSPRSGDLSVYWYQQSLDQGLQFLIQYYNGEERAKGNILERFSAQQFPDLHSELNLSSLELGDSALYFCASSVAATSYNEQFFGPGTRLTVL.

V gene TRBV28 combines with J gene TRBJ2-1; 9 bases line up with TRBD2. The V and J ends lost 4 bases and 6 bases, in that order; junction bases with no gene match: 10. The CDR3 has 16 amino acids. The V gene's germline CDR1 is MDHEN and CDR2 SYDVKM. The CDR3 nucleotides are TGTGCCAGCAGTTCCCCCCCACGGCGGGGGGGCAATGAGCAGTTCTTC. Translating it yields CASSSPPRRGGNEQFF.

The chain couples TRBV7-2 to TRBJ2-7, with 9 bases that match TRBD2. CDR3 length: 16 amino acids. The V gene's germline CDR1 is SGHTA and CDR2 FQGNSA. V lost 5 bases to trimming and J lost 5 bases; unmatched junction nucleotides: 13. In nucleotides, the CDR3 is TGTGCCAGCAGCCCCCCCGGGCTAGCGGGGAACAACGAGCAGTACTTC. This codes for CASSPPGLAGNNEQYF.

The chain is built from TRBV7-9 and TRBJ1-2; maybe TRBD1 (5 bases). The CDR3 length is 14 residues. CDR1 is SEHNR, CDR2 FQNEAQ, per germline (reference sequence). Trimming removed 5 bases at V and 8 bases at J, with 18 bases between. The CDR3 loop reads CASSQNSATAGYTF. In DNA form, the CDR3 reads TGTGCCAGCAGCCAAAATTCCGCGACAGCCGGCTACACCTTC.

The chain combines TRBV10-1 with TRBJ2-2; the match to TRBD1 covers 7 bases. Unmatched junction bases numbered 4, after V lost 2 bases and J lost 1 base. Germline CDR1 WNHNN, CDR2 SYGVQD (reference sequence). The CDR3 is 16 amino acids. This CDR3 reads CASSERGLKNTGELFF. The DNA of the CDR3 is TGCGCCAGCAGTGAGAGGGGGCTGAAGAACACCGGGGAGCTGTTTTTT.

V is TRBV28 and J is TRBJ2-4; maybe TRBD1 (5 bases). The CDR3 has 17 amino acids. The germline V gene encodes CDR1 MDHEN and CDR2 SYDVKM. Trimming left V 1 base short and J 0 bases short, with 13 bases between. The CDR3 here is CASSLLGEGVAKNIQYF. The CDR3 coding sequence is TGTGCCAGCAGTTTATTGGGTGAAGGGGTAGCCAAAAACATTCAGTACTTC.

The chain's CDR3 is CASSPGDYGYTF. The CDR3 nucleotides are TGTGCCAGCTCACCGGGTGACTATGGCTACACCTTC. The rearrangement joins TRBV18 to TRBJ1-2; D is ambiguous. V was pared by 3 bases and J by 3 bases, with 5 bases between. Germline values: CDR1 KGHSH, CDR2 LQKENI. The CDR3 loop spans 12 amino acids.

The chain couples TRBV2 to TRBJ2-2, with TRBD1 as a possible D gene (5 bases). Germline loops: CDR1 SNHLY, CDR2 FYNNEI. The CDR3 has 15 residues. Trimming stripped 6 bases from V and 3 bases from J, with 14 bases between. This CDR3 is CASSSRVSDTGELFF. The CDR3 region has the DNA TGTGCCAGCAGCTCCAGGGTATCTGACACCGGGGAGCTGTTTTTT.

The chain joins TRBV28 to TRBJ1-1; no clear D gene. Between the trimmed V and J ends, which lost 5 bases and 1 base, there was a span of 11 bases. CDR3 length: 14 amino acids. Germline CDR1 and CDR2: MDHEN and SYDVKM. The CDR3 nucleotides are TGTGCCAGCAGTCGCGGTCTTCCGAACACTGAAGCTTTCTTT. Translating it yields CASSRGLPNTEAFF.

This clone was observed a single time. The chain recombines TRBV6-2 or TRBV6-3 with TRBJ2-7, with D tentatively TRBD1 (6 bases). The V gene's germline CDR1 is MNHEY and CDR2 SVGEGT. The CDR3 extends over 16 amino acids. The V end lost 6 bases, the J end lost 1 base, and 19 bases lay between the germline ends. The CDR3 sequence: CASSRPGTHHSYEQYV. The DNA for the CDR3 is TGTGCCAGCAGCCGACCCGGGACACATCATTCCTACGAGCAGTACGTC.

The rearrangement joins TRBV3-1 (or the pseudogene TRBV3-2) to TRBJ2-1; 7 positions agree with TRBD1. Germline assignment: CDR1 LGHDT and CDR2 YNNKEL (reference sequence). V gave up 1 base and J gave up 7 bases; unmatched junction bases: 7. The CDR3 extends over 15 amino acids. CDR3 loop: CASSQARGQANEQFF. Written as DNA, the CDR3 is TGTGCCAGCAGCCAAGCGAGGGGGCAAGCGAATGAGCAGTTCTTC.

This chain links TRBV5-1 with TRBJ1-2; 7 nucleotides line up with TRBD1. Germline lookup yields CDR1 SGHRS and CDR2 YFSETQ. This CDR3 has 16 residues. V shed 4 bases, J shed 3 bases, and the junction held 12 bases outside the gene matches. CDR3 DNA: TGCGCCAGCAGCGGTACGACAGGGAGTACGGACTATGGCTACACCTTC. The encoded protein is CASSGTTGSTDYGYTF. Full variable domain (remainder filled in from reference TRBV5-1 and TRBJ1-2): KAGVTQTPRYLIKTRGQQVTLSCSPISGHRSVSWYQQTPGQGLQFLFEYFSETQRNKGNFPGRFSGRQFSNSRSEMNVSTLELGDSALYLCASSGTTGSTDYGYTFGSGTRLTVV.